Listed below are T cell receptor beta chains from one sample, sequenced in a study of cytomegalovirus exposure and HLA in healthy donors. Libraries were prepared by immunoSEQ multiplex PCR; TCRdb keeps only in-frame clonotypes and omits some of them. The repertoire holds almost 65,000 clones, about 89% seen once, with 1.5% to 2% in the top ten. The material sequenced was PBMCs. The receptors stem from a woman between 18 and 29 years old in good health and CMV-seronegative. Each CDR3 is given with its conserved first and last residue.

v_call cdr3_length cdr3_aa
TRBV5-6 14 CASSRRGSLNGYTF
TRBV27 14 CASSLGTGAGTQYF
TRBV5-1 14 CASSLRDRTYEQYF
TRBV20-1 11 CSASTGETQYF
TRBV5-1 15 CASSPSTGGNNEQFF
TRBV5-1 16 CASSPGLAGGGKTQYF
TRBV27 14 CASSPGLRGEKLFF
TRBV27 13 CASSLDRGLEQYF
TRBV5-6 15 CASSLARGVLYEQYF
TRBV4-3 19 CASSQEPTSGGTYTDTQYF
TRBV10-1 12 CASSKGADTQYF
TRBV19 13 CATPRGFRSEAFF
TRBV2 17 CACTIRDRGRQGTEAFF
TRBV27 16 CASSWAGGSSTDTQYF
TRBV4-2 16 CASSLTSGGATDTQYF
TRBV4-3 15 CASSQFWTIDNEQFF
TRBV2 16 CASSSLTQSSYNEQFF
TRBV18 15 CASSRAERGNTEAFF
TRBV5-1 17 CASSLSGTGGPENIQYF
TRBV10-1 10 CASIEPVQYF
TRBV6-1 14 CASRGDSDTGELFF
TRBV4-3 14 CASSQQTLFGEQYF
TRBV5-4 15 CASSLVRGSNYGYTF
TRBV30 17 CAWSVFGTPYSGNTIYF
TRBV7-2 18 CASSITNFPGAKTNTIYF